The TCR beta chain described here comes from a study of tumor and adjacent non-tumor tissue in lung cancer. No cell sorting was done before RNA was extracted from the tissue. A modified ARM-PCR protocol with three rounds of nested PCR amplified TCRbeta. TCRdb reprocessed the multiplex PCR reads with MiXCR, giving one entry per CDR3 protein. The data show 200,000 to 250,000 distinct CDR3 sequences, with 71% seen just once and about 25% held by the top ten. This clonotype was counted ten times or more. Germline-derived CDR1 and CDR2 are LNHDA and SQIVND (reference sequence). Trimming left V 5 bases short and J 2 bases short, with 19 bases between. The CDR3 contains 17 residues.

Sequencing used lung tumor tissue. This clonotype originated in a man in his 60s with non-small cell lung cancer. The rearrangement uses TRBV19 and TRBJ1-5, with D tentatively TRBD1 (5 bases). CDR3 DNA sequence: TGTGCCAGTAGTGGGCAGGGCCTAACTAAAGGCAATCAGCCCCAGCATTTT. Its translation is CASSGQGLTKGNQPQHF.